This T cell receptor beta chain was profiled in a study of blood T cell repertoires in COVID-19. The CDR3 totals 15 residues. Germline V gene data show CDR1 as MRHNA and CDR2 as SNTAGT. Unmatched junction bases numbered 13, after V lost 6 bases and J lost 6 bases. Sequenced by immunoSEQ multiplex PCR; TCRdb stores in-frame clones only, minus some. The sample records 200,000 to 250,000 clones, roughly nine tenths being singletons. This TCR came from a man in his sixties with acute or convalescent COVID-19. Sequenced input: peripheral blood. The V gene is TRBV6-4, the J gene TRBJ1-1; 7 nucleotides align to TRBD1. The CDR3 nucleotides read TGTGCCAGCAGAATCGACAGGGCGTGGATTTCTGAAGCTTTCTTT. It specifies CASRIDRAWISEAFF.